Listed below are T cell receptor beta chains from one sample, sequenced in a study of naive and memory T cell subsets. TCRdb fed the UMI-ligation and nested PCR reads into MiXCR, producing one record per CDR3 protein. Counted here are about 85,000 distinct CDR3 sequences, approximately 14% occurring once; the ten biggest clones make up 0.75% to 0.95%. Sequencing was done on a sample of central memory CD4+ T cells from blood. All receptors come from a human donor in good health. The CDR3 runs from the conserved cysteine through the conserved F or W. The D gene is left open where the match is weak. A clone size is listed for some rows: how often the clone was seen (once, few, many), or a class if it is expanded.

d_call j_call clone_size v_call cdr3_nt cdr3_aa
. TRBJ2-1 few TRBV3-1 TGTGCCAGCAGCCAATTTACATTGATTTCCTCCGGGGAGCAGTTCTTC CASSQFTLISSGEQFF
. TRBJ2-6 . TRBV14 TGTGCCAGCAGCCACGAGGGAAAAACCCCCTCTGGGGCCAACGTCCTGACTTTC CASSHEGKTPSGANVLTF
. TRBJ2-1 . TRBV2 TGTGCCAGCAGTGCGACTAGTCAGTTCTTC CASSATSQFF
. TRBJ2-2 few TRBV19 TGTGCCAGTAGTCGGAGAGAGTCCGGGGAGCTGTTTTTT CASSRRESGELFF
. TRBJ2-3 few TRBV20-1 TGCAGTGCTAGAGATGCCGGGGCTAGCACAGATACGCAGTATTTT CSARDAGASTDTQYF
. TRBJ2-5 many TRBV10-3 TGTGCCATCAGTGATAAGGATTTATTTTTGGAGACCCAGTACTTC CAISDKDLFLETQYF
TRBD1 TRBJ1-2 . TRBV10-3 TGTGCCATCAGTGAGGCAAATACAGGGGACTATGGCTACACCTTC CAISEANTGDYGYTF
. TRBJ1-4 . TRBV20-1 TGCAGTGCGGGGGGGGTCGGGACGGCTAATGAAAAACTGTTTTTT CSAGGVGTANEKLFF
. TRBJ2-3 many TRBV29-1 TGCAGCGTTGACCCTAGCACAGATACGCAGTATTTT CSVDPSTDTQYF
. TRBJ2-1 medium-sized TRBV5-1 TGCGCCAGCAGCTTGGATCCTCCCACTTCCTACAATGAGCAGTTCTTC CASSLDPPTSYNEQFF
TRBD2 TRBJ2-3 many TRBV6-5 TGTGCCAGCAGTTCTAGCGGGAAAACGCAGTATTTT CASSSSGKTQYF
. TRBJ1-1 . TRBV5-6 TGTGCCAGCAGCCTAGTACAGGGCACTGAAGCTTTCTTT CASSLVQGTEAFF
. TRBJ1-2 few TRBV7-9 TGTGCCAGCAGCCCGGGGGGCCCCGCGCTCGTTGGCTACACCTTC CASSPGGPALVGYTF
TRBD1 TRBJ1-1 . TRBV4-1 TGCGCCAGCAGCCAAGATGAAGGGGACAGTAGGGAAGCTTTCTTT CASSQDEGDSREAFF
TRBD1 TRBJ1-3 . TRBV20-1 TGCAGTGCCCGGGACAGGCGGGGTTCCAATTCTGGAAACACCATATATTTT CSARDRRGSNSGNTIYF
TRBD1 TRBJ2-7 many TRBV3-1 TGTGCCAGCAGCCAAGGGACAGGGGGCGGCGTGCAGTACTTC CASSQGTGGGVQYF
. TRBJ1-1 few TRBV7-9 TGTGCCAGCAGCTTAGCGCGAGGGGCTACCACTGAAGCTTTCTTT CASSLARGATTEAFF
. TRBJ2-5 . TRBV9 TGTGCCAGCAGGGGGCCGCGGGGGCGAGGGGAGACCCAGTACTTC CASRGPRGRGETQYF
. TRBJ2-1 few TRBV20-1 TGCAGTGCTAGACCCCCGCAGAATACCAATGAGCAGTTCTTC CSARPPQNTNEQFF
. TRBJ1-6 . TRBV2 TGTGCCAGCAGTGAAAGGGTTGAGTCTGGTTCACCCCTCCACTTT CASSERVESGSPLHF
. TRBJ2-6 . TRBV6-1 TGTGCCAGCAGAGCACAGGGAACGGGGGCCAACGTCCTGACTTTC CASRAQGTGANVLTF
TRBD1 TRBJ1-6 many TRBV20-1 TGCAGTGCCCACACCGGGACAGATGATTCACCCCTCCACTTT CSAHTGTDDSPLHF
. TRBJ2-3 . TRBV29-1 TGCAGCGTGCGGGGATGGGCATCTAGCACAGATACGCAGTATTTT CSVRGWASSTDTQYF
. TRBJ2-1 few TRBV11-2 TGTGCCAGCAGCTTGTCAGGGACCTCTTACAATGAGCAGTTCTTC CASSLSGTSYNEQFF
. TRBJ2-7 few TRBV7-2 TGTGCCAGCTCGACAGCCTGGGAGCAGTACTTC CASSTAWEQYF
. TRBJ1-4 . TRBV9 TGTGCCAGCAGCGTAGGGCCGAGAACTAATGAAAAACTGTTTTTT CASSVGPRTNEKLFF
TRBD2 TRBJ2-6 . TRBV5-1 TGCGCCAGCAGCTTACGGGCCTCGGGGGGCTCTGGGGCCAACGTCCTGACTTTC CASSLRASGGSGANVLTF
. TRBJ1-4 . TRBV5-4 TGTGCCAGCAGCCCCTTGGGGCCTTCAACTAATGAAAAACTGTTTTTT CASSPLGPSTNEKLFF
TRBD2 TRBJ2-2 few TRBV6-2/TRBV6-3 TGTGCCAGCAGTGAGCAACTAGCGGCCGGGGAGCTGTTTTTT CASSEQLAAGELFF